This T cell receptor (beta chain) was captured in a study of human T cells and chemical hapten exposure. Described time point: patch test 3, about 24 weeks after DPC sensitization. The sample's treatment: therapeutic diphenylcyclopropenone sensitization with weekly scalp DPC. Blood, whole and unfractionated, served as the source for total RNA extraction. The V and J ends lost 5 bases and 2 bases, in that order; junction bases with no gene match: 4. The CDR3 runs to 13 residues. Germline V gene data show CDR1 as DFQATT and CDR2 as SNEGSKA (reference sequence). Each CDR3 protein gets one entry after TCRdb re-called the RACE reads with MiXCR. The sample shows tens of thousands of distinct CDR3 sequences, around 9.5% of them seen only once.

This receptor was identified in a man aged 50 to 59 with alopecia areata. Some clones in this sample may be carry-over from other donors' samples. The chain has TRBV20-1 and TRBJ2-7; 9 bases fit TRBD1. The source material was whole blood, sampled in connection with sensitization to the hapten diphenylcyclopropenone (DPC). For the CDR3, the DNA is TGCAGTGCTCGACAGGGGGTGACCTACGAGCAGTACTTC. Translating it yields CSARQGVTYEQYF.